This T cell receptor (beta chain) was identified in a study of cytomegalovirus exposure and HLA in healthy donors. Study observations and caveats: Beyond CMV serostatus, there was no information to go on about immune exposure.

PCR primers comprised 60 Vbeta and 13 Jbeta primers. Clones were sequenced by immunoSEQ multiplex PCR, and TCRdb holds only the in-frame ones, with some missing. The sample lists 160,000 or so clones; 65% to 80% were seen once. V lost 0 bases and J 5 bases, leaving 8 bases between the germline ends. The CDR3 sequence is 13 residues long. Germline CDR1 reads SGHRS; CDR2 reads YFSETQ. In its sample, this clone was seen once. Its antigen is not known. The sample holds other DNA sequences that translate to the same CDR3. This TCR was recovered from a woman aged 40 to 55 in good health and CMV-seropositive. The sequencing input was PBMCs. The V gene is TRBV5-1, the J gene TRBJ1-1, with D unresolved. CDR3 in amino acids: CASSLGPGTEAFF. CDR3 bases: TGCGCCAGCAGCTTGGGGCCGGGGACTGAAGCTTTCTTT.